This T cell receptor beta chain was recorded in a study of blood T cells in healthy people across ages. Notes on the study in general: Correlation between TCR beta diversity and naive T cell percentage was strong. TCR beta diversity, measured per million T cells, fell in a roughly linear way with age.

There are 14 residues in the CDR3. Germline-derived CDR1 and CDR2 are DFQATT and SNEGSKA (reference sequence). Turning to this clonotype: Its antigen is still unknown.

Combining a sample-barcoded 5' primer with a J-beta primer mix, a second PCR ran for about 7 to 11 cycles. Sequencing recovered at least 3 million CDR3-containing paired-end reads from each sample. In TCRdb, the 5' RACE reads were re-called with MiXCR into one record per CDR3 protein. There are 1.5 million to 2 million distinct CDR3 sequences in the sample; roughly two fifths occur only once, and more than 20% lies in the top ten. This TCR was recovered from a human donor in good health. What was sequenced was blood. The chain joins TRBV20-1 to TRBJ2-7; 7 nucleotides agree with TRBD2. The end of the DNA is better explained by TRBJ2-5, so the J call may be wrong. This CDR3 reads CSATLADLQETQYF. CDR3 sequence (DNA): TGCAGTGCTACCCTAGCGGATCTCCAGGAGACCCAGTACTTC.